These T cell receptor beta chains were read from a single sample in a study of human T cells and chemical hapten exposure. TCRdb called the RACE reads again in MiXCR, with one record for every CDR3 protein. The sample lists roughly 160,000 distinct CDR3 sequences; about 14% were seen once. The sample consisted of whole blood, taken in connection with sensitization to the hapten diphenylcyclopropenone (DPC). Receptors originate from a woman in her thirties with alopecia areata. Some clones in this sample may be carry-over from other donors' samples. Each CDR3 is given with its conserved first and last residue. D genes are given only for firm matches. Expanded clones get a size class; other rows say once, few or many, or leave the size out.

V gene: TRBV3-1
clone size: -
J gene: TRBJ2-7
D gene: -
CDR3 length: 13
CDR3 DNA: TGTGCCAGCAGCCCTATCGGGAGAAACGAGCAGTACTTC
CDR3 protein: CASSPIGRNEQYF

V gene: TRBV7-8
clone size: many
J gene: TRBJ1-1
D gene: -
CDR3 length: 15
CDR3 DNA: TGTGCCAGCAGCTTATGGGGACACATGAACACTGAAGCTTTCTTT
CDR3 protein: CASSLWGHMNTEAFF

V gene: TRBV12-3/TRBV12-4
clone size: few
J gene: TRBJ1-2
D gene: -
CDR3 length: 13
CDR3 DNA: TGTGCCAGTCGGCCAGGGTCTAACTATGGCTACACCTTC
CDR3 protein: CASRPGSNYGYTF

V gene: TRBV19
clone size: -
J gene: TRBJ2-1
D gene: TRBD2
CDR3 length: 21
CDR3 DNA: TGTGCCAGTAGTATGAGCCCGGCGGGGCGGGGGGGCTTTTGGTCCTACAATGAGCAGTTCTTC
CDR3 protein: CASSMSPAGRGGFWSYNEQFF

V gene: TRBV11-2
clone size: -
J gene: TRBJ2-2
D gene: -
CDR3 length: 14
CDR3 DNA: TGTGCCAGCAGCTTGAGTAGTAGTGCCGGGGAGCTGTTTTTT
CDR3 protein: CASSLSSSAGELFF

V gene: TRBV28
clone size: few
J gene: TRBJ1-2
D gene: TRBD1
CDR3 length: 19
CDR3 DNA: TGTGCCAGCGGACGAAATGACGGGACAGGGGGAGGATGGTTGTATGGCTACACCTTC
CDR3 protein: CASGRNDGTGGGWLYGYTF

V gene: TRBV6-1
clone size: -
J gene: TRBJ1-3
D gene: -
CDR3 length: 16
CDR3 DNA: TGTGCCAGCAGTGAACCCAGGGGTAGCTCTGGAAACACCATATATTTT
CDR3 protein: CASSEPRGSSGNTIYF

V gene: TRBV6-5
clone size: few
J gene: TRBJ2-7
D gene: -
CDR3 length: 15
CDR3 DNA: TGTGCCAGCAGTTACTCCGGGGGTCAGGGCCTGGAGCAGTACTTC
CDR3 protein: CASSYSGGQGLEQYF

V gene: TRBV30
clone size: few
J gene: TRBJ1-4
D gene: -
CDR3 length: 12
CDR3 DNA: TGTGCCTGGAAAGGGGTAGGGGAAAAACTGTTTTTT
CDR3 protein: CAWKGVGEKLFF

V gene: TRBV6-1
clone size: -
J gene: TRBJ1-2
D gene: -
CDR3 length: 9
CDR3 DNA: TGTGCCAGCAGTCTCCCCGCTACCTTC
CDR3 protein: CASSLPATF

V gene: TRBV7-8
clone size: -
J gene: TRBJ2-4
D gene: -
CDR3 length: 14
CDR3 DNA: TGTGCCAGCAGCTCCGTCCGCGCCAAAAACATTCAGTACTTC
CDR3 protein: CASSSVRAKNIQYF

V gene: TRBV11-3
clone size: -
J gene: TRBJ2-1
D gene: -
CDR3 length: 14
CDR3 DNA: TGTGCCAGCAGCTTAGTCTGCTTTCCTTACGGGCAGTTCTTC
CDR3 protein: CASSLVCFPYGQFF

V gene: TRBV24-1
clone size: few
J gene: TRBJ2-5
D gene: -
CDR3 length: 15
CDR3 DNA: TGTGCCACCAGTGAATCTCGCTGGGGATCGGAGACCCAGTACTTC
CDR3 protein: CATSESRWGSETQYF

V gene: TRBV28
clone size: few
J gene: TRBJ1-2
D gene: -
CDR3 length: 13
CDR3 DNA: TGTGCCAGCAGTTCCGGCCGAGCCCATGGCTACACCTTC
CDR3 protein: CASSSGRAHGYTF

V gene: TRBV12-3/TRBV12-4
clone size: -
J gene: TRBJ1-3
D gene: -
CDR3 length: 16
CDR3 DNA: TGTGCCAGCAGTCCCGGGGCCCGGCACCCTGGAAACACCATATATTTT
CDR3 protein: CASSPGARHPGNTIYF

V gene: TRBV29-1
clone size: -
J gene: TRBJ2-3
D gene: TRBD2
CDR3 length: 14
CDR3 DNA: TGCAGCGTCCGTAGCGGGAGCGGGACAGATACGCAGTATTTT
CDR3 protein: CSVRSGSGTDTQYF